The entry below describes one TCR beta chain. Its matching antigen is unknown. The CDR3 has 11 amino acids. The trim removed 6 bases at V and 5 bases at J, leaving 3 bases unmatched. CDR1 SQVTM and CDR2 ANQGSEA come from the germline V gene. Assay used: immunoSEQ multiplex PCR; TCRdb lists only in-frame clones, some missing. The table lists approximately 2.5 million clones, approximately 90% of them singletons. These data are taken from a study of shared clonotypes between healthy human individuals. Study conclusions and caveats: A handful of donors held about 5.1% of naive CD4 clonotypes in common.

Donors were healthy HIV-negative adults without recently reported acute infections or vaccinations. The V call is TRBV29-1, the J call TRBJ1-2, with 7 nucleotides matching TRBD1. The sample was naive CD4+ T cells sorted from blood. Documented subset: CD45RA+ positively selected. The sequence was collected from a young man in good health. This CDR3 is CSVSTGYGYTF. The CDR3 region has the DNA TGCAGCGTGTCGACAGGGTATGGCTACACCTTC.